The source of this TCR beta chain is a study of neoadjuvant anti-PD-1 for oral cavity cancer. V was cut by 4 bases and J by 0 bases, with 8 bases left in between. Germline V gene lookup returns CDR1 SQVTM and CDR2 ANQGSEA. The CDR3 has 13 residues. Measured with immunoSEQ multiplex PCR; TCRdb has only the in-frame clones, and not every one. Seen here are 6,600 or so clones, around 40% observed once, and the top ten hold around a quarter. The input for sequencing was tumor tissue, taken before nivolumab (anti-PD-1) treatment. The chain employs TRBV29-1 and TRBJ2-3; D is undetermined. This sequence originates from a person between 35 and 79 years old with oral cavity squamous cell carcinoma. CDR3 DNA sequence: TGCAGCGTTGTGGCAGATAGCACAGATACGCAGTATTTT. Encoded protein: CSVVADSTDTQYF.